Each of the 23 T cell receptor beta chains below was sequenced from the same sample in a study of cytomegalovirus exposure and HLA in healthy donors (dated by TCRdb to 2016 to 2017). Libraries were made using the immunoSEQ multiplex PCR assay. The table was pulled from immuneACCESS by TCRdb, which kept in-frame rearrangements only. Such tables lose some clones; where checked, under half of the loss comes from unresolved V genes, and the rest has no known cause. The sample table shows 75,000 to 90,000 clones, and roughly 94% are seen once. The ten largest make up approximately 0.73% of the sample. The sample comprised PBMCs. The receptors derive from a woman aged 18-29 years in good health and CMV-seronegative.

This sequence joins TRBV27 and TRBJ1-1; D is unresolved. This CDR3 comprises 14 residues. CDR1 MNHEY and CDR2 SMNVEV come from the germline V gene (reference sequence). The ends were cut back, 2 bases at V and 6 bases at J, with 13 bases in the middle. In nucleotides, the CDR3 is TGTGCCAGCAGTTTAGAGCTTGGGAGCTCTGAAGCTTTCTTT. This codes for CASSLELGSSEAFF.

The chain employs TRBV11-3 and TRBJ2-2, with TRBD2 matching 7 bases. CDR1 is SGHNT, CDR2 YENEEA, per germline. V lost 1 base, J lost 4 bases, and 3 bases stayed unmatched. This CDR3 has 15 amino acids. The CDR3 nucleotides read TGTGCCAGCAGCTTAGTTGCGGGAGTCACCGGGGAGCTGTTTTTT. This translates into CASSLVAGVTGELFF.

This clone was found once. This chain links TRBV10-3 with TRBJ2-1, with 8 bases matching TRBD2. J gave up 6 bases and V 0 bases, and 19 bases lay outside the gene matches. This CDR3 spans 20 amino acids. Germline-derived CDR1 and CDR2 are ENHRY and SYGVKD. The chain's CDR3 is CAISESIYFVSQRESNEQFF. In DNA form, the CDR3 reads TGTGCCATCAGTGAGTCGATTTATTTTGTTTCCCAGCGGGAGAGCAATGAGCAGTTCTTC.

The chain has TRBV7-2 and TRBJ2-1; 11 bases are shared with TRBD2. Per the germline V gene, CDR1 is SGHTA and CDR2 is FQGNSA. The CDR3 spans 16 residues. The V gene end was trimmed by 1 base and the J gene end by 7 bases; junction bases not matched to a gene: 6. CDR3 region: CASSLVGTSGSNEQFF. The CDR3 DNA sequence: TGTGCCAGCAGCTTAGTCGGTACTAGCGGGAGTAATGAGCAGTTCTTC.

This chain links TRBV9 with TRBJ2-3; TRBD2 matches at 8 bases. Germline V lookup: CDR1 SGDLS, CDR2 YYNGEE. J was trimmed by 0 bases and V by 4 bases; bases with no gene match: 10. CDR3 length: 17 amino acids. Here the CDR3 reads CASSLTFSGASTDTQYF. CDR3 bases: TGTGCCAGCAGCCTGACCTTTAGCGGGGCTAGCACAGATACGCAGTATTTT.

This chain joins TRBV28 and TRBJ1-4; no definite D call. The CDR3 has 14 amino acids. V was clipped by 5 bases and J by 8 bases, with 15 bases between them. CDR1 and CDR2 from the germline V gene are MDHEN and SYDVKM. As DNA, the CDR3 is TGTGCCAGCAGTAAGACGCTAGCTGGAGAAAAACTGTTTTTT. This encodes CASSKTLAGEKLFF.

V usage is TRBV5-1 and J usage is TRBJ2-6; D may be TRBD1 (7 bases). Per the germline V gene, CDR1 is SGHRS and CDR2 is YFSETQ. V was pared by 3 bases and J by 4 bases, with 23 bases between. This CDR3 has 19 residues. The CDR3 here is CASSSGGQLVRTGANVLTF. The CDR3 nucleotides read TGCGCCAGCAGCTCCGGGGGACAGCTCGTCAGAACGGGGGCCAACGTCCTGACTTTC.

The J gene is TRBJ2-2, the V gene TRBV7-9, with 8 positions matching TRBD2. The CDR3 totals 16 residues. The junction had 10 bases not matched to a gene; V was cut back by 3 bases and J by 7 bases. Looked up from germline, CDR1 is SEHNR and CDR2 is FQNEAQ (reference sequence). CDR3 in amino acids: CASSFVPGLEVGELFF. The DNA for the CDR3 is TGTGCCAGCAGCTTCGTACCGGGACTAGAGGTCGGGGAGCTGTTTTTT. Filled out from reference TRBV7-9 and TRBJ2-2, the complete variable domain reads DTGVSQNPRHKITKRGQNVTFRCDPISEHNRLYWYRQTLGQGPEFLTYFQNEAQLEKSRLLSDRFSAERPKGSFSTLEIQRTEQGDSAMYLCASSFVPGLEVGELFFGEGSRLTVL.

V and J are TRBV6-5 and TRBJ2-7; TRBD2 matches 9 bases. With V trimmed by 2 bases and J by 7 bases, 9 bases remained unmatched. The CDR3 sequence is 15 residues long. Germline loops: CDR1 MNHEY, CDR2 SVGAGI. In nucleotides, the CDR3 is TGTGCCAGCAGTTACGGGCGCCTAGCGGGGAGGGAGCAGTACTTC. Translating it yields CASSYGRLAGREQYF.

This clone has a single count. The CDR3 here is CASSLAIRETDPNYGYTF. The CDR3 coding sequence is TGTGCCAGCAGCTTAGCTATCAGGGAAACGGATCCTAACTATGGCTACACCTTC. The chain employs TRBV7-2 and TRBJ1-2; D perhaps matches TRBD1 (5 bases). V was shortened by 0 bases and J by 0 bases, with 17 bases between the two germline ends. Germline-derived CDR1 and CDR2 are SGHTA and FQGNSA. The CDR3 totals 18 residues.

This clone was observed a few times. CDR3 protein: CASSVRREAAEAFF. Written as DNA, the CDR3 is TGTGCCAGCAGCGTGAGACGGGAGGCTGCTGAAGCTTTCTTT. The rearrangement links TRBV9 to TRBJ1-1; D gene unclear. The germline gives CDR1 SGDLS, CDR2 YYNGEE. Trimming shortened V by 2 bases and J by 6 bases, and 14 bases separated the two germline ends. The CDR3 extends over 14 amino acids.

This chain uses TRBV7-2 with TRBJ2-1; TRBD2 matches 10 bases. This CDR3 has 16 amino acids. V lost 5 bases, J lost 0 bases, and 4 bases stayed unmatched. CDR1 is SGHTA, CDR2 FQGNSA, per germline. This CDR3 reads CASSPIAGGSYNEQFF. In DNA form, the CDR3 reads TGTGCCAGCAGCCCTATAGCGGGGGGCTCCTACAATGAGCAGTTCTTC. The complete variable domain, with remaining parts taken from reference TRBV7-2 and TRBJ2-1, reads GAGVSQSPSNKVTEKGKDVELRCDPISGHTALYWYRQSLGQGLEFLIYFQGNSAPDKSGLPSDRFSAERTGGSVSTLTIQRTQQEDSAVYLCASSPIAGGSYNEQFFGPGTRLTVL.

The chain recombines TRBV11-2 with TRBJ1-1; TRBD1 agrees at 10 bases. This CDR3 has 16 residues. V dropped 1 base and J dropped 1; count of bases not matched to a gene: 3. Germline V gene lookup returns CDR1 SGHAT and CDR2 FQNNGV. The CDR3 sequence: CASSLGTGGGNTEAFF. CDR3 coding DNA: TGTGCCAGCAGCTTAGGGACAGGGGGGGGGAACACTGAAGCTTTCTTT.

The V gene is TRBV7-2, the J gene TRBJ2-7; D remains unclear. Germline V gene data show CDR1 as SGHTA and CDR2 as FQGNSA. CDR3 size: 13 residues. Trimming left V 1 base short and J 3 bases short, with 7 bases between. The CDR3, as DNA: TGTGCCAGCAGCTTAGGGCTTGGCTACGAGCAGTACTTC. It specifies CASSLGLGYEQYF.

The CDR3 region is CASRQQGLSLYEQYF. The CDR3 DNA follows: TGTGCCAGCAGACAACAGGGGCTCTCCCTCTACGAGCAGTACTTC. The genes are TRBV27 and TRBJ2-7, with 7 bases aligning to TRBD1. This CDR3 spans 15 amino acids. CDR1 MNHEY and CDR2 SMNVEV come from the germline V gene (reference sequence). V was pared by 6 bases and J by 3 bases, with 11 bases of the junction left unmatched.

The V call is TRBV19, the J call TRBJ1-2; the match to TRBD1 covers 8 bases. CDR1 and CDR2 (germline): LNHDA, SQIVND (reference sequence). This CDR3 is 15 amino acids long. The trim removed 0 bases at V and 7 bases at J, leaving 7 bases unmatched. The CDR3 coding sequence is TGTGCCAGTAGTATAGAACCAGGGGGCGCATTTGGCTACACCTTC. Its protein is CASSIEPGGAFGYTF.

A single count supports this clone. The chain uses TRBV7-8 and TRBJ2-7, with D perhaps matching TRBD2 (6 bases). The CDR3 runs to 15 residues. Per the germline V gene, CDR1 is SGHVS and CDR2 is FQNEAQ. The V and J ends lost 7 bases and 6 bases respectively, with 22 bases between them. CDR3 sequence (DNA): TGTGCCAGCACCCATCGGGAGTGGGGGAACACCGAGCAGTACTTC. This sequence encodes CASTHREWGNTEQYF.

The chain recombines TRBV7-2 with TRBJ2-1, with unresolved D. The CDR3 sequence is 13 residues long. Per germline, CDR1 SGHTA and CDR2 FQGNSA. V lost 0 bases, J lost 7 bases, and 7 bases lay in between. CDR3 sequence reads: CASSLARLNEQFF. CDR3 coding DNA: TGTGCCAGCAGCTTAGCTCGCCTAAATGAGCAGTTCTTC.

The rearrangement joins TRBV29-1 to TRBJ2-7; TRBD1 is a possible D gene (6 bases). The germline gives CDR1 SQVTM, CDR2 ANQGSEA. The CDR3 runs 15 residues. Deletions cut 2 bases from V and 2 bases from J, with 16 bases between. The CDR3 here is CSVERSAGVAYEQYF. Here the CDR3 DNA reads TGCAGCGTTGAAAGGTCAGCAGGGGTGGCCTACGAGCAGTACTTC.

The gene calls are TRBV11-2 and TRBJ2-1; D remains ambiguous. The CDR3 extends over 14 amino acids. V lost 7 bases and J 0 bases, leaving 10 bases between the germline ends. Germline V CDR1 and CDR2: SGHAT, FQNNGV. The CDR3 nucleotides read TGTGCCAGCACCGTATCGAGCTCCTACAATGAGCAGTTCTTC. Residues: CASTVSSSYNEQFF.

The chain recombines TRBV28 with TRBJ1-1, with unresolved D. Per the germline V gene, CDR1 is MDHEN and CDR2 is SYDVKM. V gave up 5 bases and J gave up 2 bases, with 6 bases separating them. The CDR3 runs to 12 residues. CDR3 coding DNA: TGTGCCAGCAGTCGACATAACACTGAAGCTTTCTTT. Translating gives CASSRHNTEAFF.

This sequence joins TRBV4-1 and TRBJ1-6, with 9 bases that match TRBD1. After removal of 4 bases from V and 8 bases from J, the junction contained 9 bases not matched to a gene. The CDR3 spans 16 residues. Per the germline V gene, CDR1 is MGHRA and CDR2 is YSYEKL. CDR3 nucleotides: TGCGCCAGCAGCCCTCCCGGACAGGGGAAAGATTCACCCCTCCACTTT. It translates to CASSPPGQGKDSPLHF.

This chain links TRBV5-1 with TRBJ1-6, with 7 bases matching TRBD1. With V trimmed by 3 bases and J by 9 bases, 9 bases remained unmatched. CDR3 length: 15 amino acids. From germline, CDR1 is SGHRS and CDR2 YFSETQ. CDR3 DNA: TGCGCCAGCAGCTCGGGACAGTCCTTAGGTTCACCCCTCCACTTT. This codes for CASSSGQSLGSPLHF.